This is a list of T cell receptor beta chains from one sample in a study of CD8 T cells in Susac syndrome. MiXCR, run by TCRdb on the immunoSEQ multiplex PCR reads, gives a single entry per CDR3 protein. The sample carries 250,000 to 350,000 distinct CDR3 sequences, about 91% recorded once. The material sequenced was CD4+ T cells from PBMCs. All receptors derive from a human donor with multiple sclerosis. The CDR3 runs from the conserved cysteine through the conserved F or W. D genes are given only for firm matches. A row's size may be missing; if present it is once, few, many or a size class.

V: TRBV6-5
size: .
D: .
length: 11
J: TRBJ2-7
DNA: TGTGCCACCCAGCCGTGGGACGAGCAGTACTTC
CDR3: CATQPWDEQYF

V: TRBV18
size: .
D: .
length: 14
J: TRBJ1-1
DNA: TGTGCCAGCTCGGGAAGTACAGCGAACACTGAAGCTTTCTTT
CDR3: CASSGSTANTEAFF

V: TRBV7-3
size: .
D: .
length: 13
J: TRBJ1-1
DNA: TGTGCCAGCAGCATTACAGGGTCAGCTGAAGCTTTCTTT
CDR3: CASSITGSAEAFF

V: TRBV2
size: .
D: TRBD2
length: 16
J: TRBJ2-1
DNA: TGTGCCAGCAGGGTCGAGCGGGGATACTCCTACAATGAGCAGTTCTTC
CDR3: CASRVERGYSYNEQFF

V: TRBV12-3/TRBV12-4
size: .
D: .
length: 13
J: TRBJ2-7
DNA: TGTGCCAGCAGCTCCTGGGGTGCCTACGAGCAGTACTTC
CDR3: CASSSWGAYEQYF

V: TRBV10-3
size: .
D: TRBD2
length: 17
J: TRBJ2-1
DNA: TGTGCCATCAGTGAGGGGCACCTAGCGGGAGGGTCCAATGAGCAGTTCTTC
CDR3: CAISEGHLAGGSNEQFF

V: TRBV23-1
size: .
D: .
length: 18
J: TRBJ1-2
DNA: TGCGCCAGCAGTCAAGATTCTCAGGATCGGTATACAGACTATGGCTACACCTTC
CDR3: CASSQDSQDRYTDYGYTF

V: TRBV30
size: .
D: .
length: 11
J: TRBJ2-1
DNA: TGTGCCTGGAGGTTACAGGTCCTTGAGTTCTTC
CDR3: CAWRLQVLEFF

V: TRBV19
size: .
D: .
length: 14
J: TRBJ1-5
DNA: TGTGCCAGTAGTATTCGGGGGCTCAATCAGCCCCAGCATTTT
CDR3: CASSIRGLNQPQHF

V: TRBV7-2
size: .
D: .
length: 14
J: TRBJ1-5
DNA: TGTGCCAGCAGCTTTAGTCGAGACTCCCGTCCCCAGCATTTT
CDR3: CASSFSRDSRPQHF

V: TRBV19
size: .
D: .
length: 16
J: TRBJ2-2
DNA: TGTGCCAGTACCCCCTCGGTCGCAGGGAACACCGGGGAGCTGTTTTTT
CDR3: CASTPSVAGNTGELFF

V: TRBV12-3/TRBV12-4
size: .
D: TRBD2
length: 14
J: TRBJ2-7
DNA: TGTGCCAGCAGCCATAGCGGGAGTAGGGTCGGGCAGTACTTC
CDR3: CASSHSGSRVGQYF

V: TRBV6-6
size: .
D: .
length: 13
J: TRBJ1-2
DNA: TGTGCCAGCAGTTACTCTGGGCCAGGTGGCTACACCTTC
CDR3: CASSYSGPGGYTF

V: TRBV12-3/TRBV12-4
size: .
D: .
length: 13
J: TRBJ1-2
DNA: TGTGCCAGCAGTTTGATGACCGATTATGGCTACACCTTC
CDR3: CASSLMTDYGYTF

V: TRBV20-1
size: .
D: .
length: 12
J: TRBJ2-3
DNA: TGCAGTGCTAGTTCGGGCACTGGGACGCAGTATTTT
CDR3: CSASSGTGTQYF

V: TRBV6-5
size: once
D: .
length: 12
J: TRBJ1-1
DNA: TGTGCCAGTTTTACCCGACGCGCGGGAGCTTTCTTT
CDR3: CASFTRRAGAFF

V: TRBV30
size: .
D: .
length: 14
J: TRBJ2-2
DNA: TGTGCCTGGAGCGGACGGGCGAACACCGGGGAGCTGTTTTTT
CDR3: CAWSGRANTGELFF

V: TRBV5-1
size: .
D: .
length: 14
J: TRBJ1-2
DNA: TGCGCCAGCAGCCCCACGGGCAGCAACTATGGCTACACCTTC
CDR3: CASSPTGSNYGYTF

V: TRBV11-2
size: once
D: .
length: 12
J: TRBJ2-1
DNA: TGTGCCAGCAGCAGCTTTCCCCATGAGCAGTTCTTC
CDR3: CASSSFPHEQFF

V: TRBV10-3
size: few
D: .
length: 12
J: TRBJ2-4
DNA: TGTGCCATCAGTGAGCCCTCCAACATTCAGTACTTC
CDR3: CAISEPSNIQYF

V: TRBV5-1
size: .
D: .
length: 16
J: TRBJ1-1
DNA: TGCGCCAGCAGCTTGGCCCTGACGGGGATGAACACTGAAGCTTTCTTT
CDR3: CASSLALTGMNTEAFF

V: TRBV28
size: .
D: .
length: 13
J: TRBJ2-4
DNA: TGTGCCAGCAGGAGGGTAGCCAAAAACATTCAGTACTTC
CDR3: CASRRVAKNIQYF

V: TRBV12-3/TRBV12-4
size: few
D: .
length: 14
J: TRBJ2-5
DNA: TGTGCCAGCAGCCAGGCCGGATACCAAGAGACCCAGTACTTC
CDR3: CASSQAGYQETQYF

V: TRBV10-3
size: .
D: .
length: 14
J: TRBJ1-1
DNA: TGTGCCATCTCCCCCGCCGGGGGGAACACTGAAGCTTTCTTT
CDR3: CAISPAGGNTEAFF

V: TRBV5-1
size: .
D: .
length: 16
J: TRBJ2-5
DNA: TGCGCCAGCAGCTTGGGGGTACGCGGCGGCCAAGAGACCCAGTACTTC
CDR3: CASSLGVRGGQETQYF

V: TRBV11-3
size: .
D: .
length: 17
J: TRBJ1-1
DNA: TGTGCCAGCAGCTTAGCCCTGTTTGCGGCAGTTAACACTGAAGCTTTCTTT
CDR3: CASSLALFAAVNTEAFF

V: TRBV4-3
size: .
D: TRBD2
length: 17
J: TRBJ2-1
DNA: TGCGCCAGCAGCCAAGATCCGAGTACTAGCGGGAGATTTGAGCAGTTCTTC
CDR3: CASSQDPSTSGRFEQFF

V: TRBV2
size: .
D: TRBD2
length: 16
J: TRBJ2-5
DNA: TGTGCCAGCAGTGAAGCGGCGGGGGATTCCTGGGAGACCCAGTACTTC
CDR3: CASSEAAGDSWETQYF

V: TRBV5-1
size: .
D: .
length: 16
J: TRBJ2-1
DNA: TGCGCCAGCAGCTTGGGGGCCGGGACCCAGGGCGATGAGCAGTTCTTC
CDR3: CASSLGAGTQGDEQFF

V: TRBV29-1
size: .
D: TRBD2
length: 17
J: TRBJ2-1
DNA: TGCAGCGTTGAAACCCCTCTCCTAGCGGGAGGTGGCAATGAGCAGTTCTTC
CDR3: CSVETPLLAGGGNEQFF

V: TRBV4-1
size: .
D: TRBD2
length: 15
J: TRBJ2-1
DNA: TGCGCCAGCAGCCAAGGGGGGACTAGTTTCGATGAGCAGTTCTTC
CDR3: CASSQGGTSFDEQFF

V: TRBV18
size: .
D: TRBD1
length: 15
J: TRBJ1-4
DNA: TGTGCCAGCTCACCGGACAGGGGCGTCGGGGAAAAACTGTTTTTT
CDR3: CASSPDRGVGEKLFF

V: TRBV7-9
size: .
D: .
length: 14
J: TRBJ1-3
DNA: TGTGCCAGCAGCACAGGCGACTCTGGAAACACCATATATTTT
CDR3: CASSTGDSGNTIYF

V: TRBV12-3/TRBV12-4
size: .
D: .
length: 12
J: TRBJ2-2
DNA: TGTGCCAGCAGTTTGGAGCCCGGGGAGCTGTTTTTT
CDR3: CASSLEPGELFF

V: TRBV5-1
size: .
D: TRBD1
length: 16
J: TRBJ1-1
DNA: TGCGCCAGCAGCCTCCGCTGGGACAGCATGAACACTGAAGCTTTCTTT
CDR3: CASSLRWDSMNTEAFF

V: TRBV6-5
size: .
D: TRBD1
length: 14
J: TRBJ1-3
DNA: TGTGCCACGCGGACAGGGAGAGTTGGAAACACCATATATTTT
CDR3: CATRTGRVGNTIYF

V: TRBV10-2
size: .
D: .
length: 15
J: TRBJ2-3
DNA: TGCGCCAGCAGTGACAATCCGGAGCTCGGGGATACGCAGTATTTT
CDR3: CASSDNPELGDTQYF

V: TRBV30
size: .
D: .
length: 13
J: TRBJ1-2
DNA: TGTGCCTGGAGGTGGGGGGGACACTATGGCTACACCTTC
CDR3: CAWRWGGHYGYTF

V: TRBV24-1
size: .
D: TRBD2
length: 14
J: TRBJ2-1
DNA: TGTGCCACCAGTAATAGCGGGAGAGTAAGTGAGCAGTTCTTC
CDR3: CATSNSGRVSEQFF

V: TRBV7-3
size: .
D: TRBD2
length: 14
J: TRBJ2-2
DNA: TGTGCCAGCAGCGGTGGGGGAGGGAACCGGGAGCTGTTTTTT
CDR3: CASSGGGGNRELFF

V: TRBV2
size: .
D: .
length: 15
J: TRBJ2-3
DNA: TGTGCCAGCAGTGGTCAGGGTTGGCGCCCAGATACGCAGTATTTT
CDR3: CASSGQGWRPDTQYF

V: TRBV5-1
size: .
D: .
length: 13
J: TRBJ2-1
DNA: TGCGCCAGCGGCTGGCAGGGCAGGAATGAGCAGTTCTTC
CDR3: CASGWQGRNEQFF

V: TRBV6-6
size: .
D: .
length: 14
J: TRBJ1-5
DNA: TGTGCCAGCAGTTACTCGAATGACAATCAGCCCCAGCATTTT
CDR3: CASSYSNDNQPQHF

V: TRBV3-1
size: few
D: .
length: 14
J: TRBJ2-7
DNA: TGTGCCAGCAGCCACCGGGGAAGCTCCTACGAGCAGTACTTC
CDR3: CASSHRGSSYEQYF

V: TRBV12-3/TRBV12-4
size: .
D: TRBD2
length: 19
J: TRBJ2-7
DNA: TGTGCCAGCAGTCCGCATTTACAAGCGGGAGGGCCGAGGAGCTACGAGCAGTACTTC
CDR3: CASSPHLQAGGPRSYEQYF

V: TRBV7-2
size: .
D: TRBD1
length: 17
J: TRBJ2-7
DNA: TGTGCCAGCACCGGGGACAGAGCCCTTCGTTCCCCCTACGAGCAGTACTTC
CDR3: CASTGDRALRSPYEQYF

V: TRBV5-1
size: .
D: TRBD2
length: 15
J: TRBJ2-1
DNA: TGCGCCAGCAGCTTGGAAGCGGGAGTGGTTTATGAGCAGTTCTTC
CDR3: CASSLEAGVVYEQFF